This TCR beta chain came from a study of blood T cell repertoires in COVID-19. Clones were read by immunoSEQ multiplex PCR, and TCRdb kept only the in-frame ones, dropping some. The sample records 60,000 or so clones, 87% being singletons. Trimming pared 3 bases from V and 0 bases from J, leaving 6 bases between. The CDR3 totals 14 residues. Looked up from germline, CDR1 is SGHTA and CDR2 is FQGNSA. The chain employs TRBV7-2 and TRBJ1-3; D is undetermined. The specimen was peripheral blood. The clonotype comes from a human donor with acute or convalescent COVID-19. The donor label of this sample is uncertain. The CDR3 nucleotides are TGTGCCAGCAGCTTTCGTTCCTCTGGAAACACCATATATTTT. The encoded protein is CASSFRSSGNTIYF.